This TCR beta chain appears in the sequencing data of a study of blood T cell repertoires in COVID-19 (dated by TCRdb to the early 2020s). With regard to the full study: Samples from collaborators originated in the United States, Italy and Spain and spanned both the acute and convalescent phases of COVID-19. The prospective study material was composed of cDNA or gDNA derived from T cells, B-cell-depleted T cells, or PBMCs. The dataset comprised deeply sampled blood TCRbeta repertoires from subjects exposed to, actively infected with, or recovered from COVID-19. The repertoires were released in a freely available public database meant as a resource for research on the immune response to SARS-CoV-2. Samples were obtained from the ongoing ImmuneRACE study (first 160 participants) and from 1,254 subjects provided by 6 global collaborators. A de-identified subject ID, COVID-19 status, age in years and sex were almost always included in the sample metadata. Where available, HLA class I and class II types were taken from metadata supplied by the sample provider and were not determined by assay-based typing. What the research found in general, with its limitations: Clinical and demographic metadata were provided uncurated, with the amount varying by source and participant.

Enrolling through a virtual design, the prospective study's participants ranged in age from roughly 18 to 90 years and lived across roughly 23 United States geographic areas. In the prospective study, participants were assigned to cohorts based on the clinical history participants reported in a screening survey and a study questionnaire. A participant counted as exposed if, within 2 weeks of entering the study, that participant had been in contact with someone who had a PCR-confirmed or clinician-diagnosed COVID-19 case. In the prospective study, whole blood, serum and a nasopharyngeal or oropharyngeal swab were collected from each participant by mobile phlebotomists. Over an approximately 2-month period, participants in the prospective study had the option of providing additional blood draws and questionnaires. Blood samples from the prospective study were shipped frozen or at room temperature prior to DNA extraction.

Via the germline V gene (reference sequence), CDR1 is LNHDA and CDR2 SQIVND. V has 5 bases trimmed and J has 0 bases trimmed; junction bases matching no gene number 4. From its cysteine to its phenylalanine, the CDR3 spans 15 amino acids. Only the CDR3 DNA stays, 45 bases, in frame from base 1. Only a few counts were recorded for this clone. The specificity of this receptor is unknown. No much larger clone exists at a distance of one base, and base qualities are not known. The immunoSEQ Assay, a bias-controlled multiplex PCR, was used to amplify TCRbeta CDR3 regions from genomic DNA. Concerning the study's data processing: Within the assay, amplification of reference gene primers was used to estimate how many nucleated cells each sample contained. Sequence reads were collapsed and filtered to measure the absolute abundance of every unique TCRbeta CDR3 rearrangement. For each sample, productive Simpson clonality was calculated as the square root of Simpson's diversity index across productive rearrangements. TCRdb stores this immuneACCESS table with in-frame sequences only. Part of the clones is absent; in the studies checked, under half of the shortfall reflects unresolved V genes, and no reason is known for the rest. Clone size and the V and J calls come from that table; the DNA yielded D and trimming. The sample table shows fewer than 250,000 clones, and under 90% are seen once. The ten largest make up about 3.8% of the sample.

The sequence links TRBV19 to TRBJ1-5, with 7 bases aligning to TRBD1. The sample was PBMCs or T cells enriched from blood (not recorded which). This sequence originates from a woman in her forties who had been exposed to COVID-19. The CDR3 region reads CASSPTGDSNQPQHF. In nucleotide form, the sequence is TGTGCCAGTAGTCCTACAGGGGATAGCAATCAGCCCCAGCATTTT.